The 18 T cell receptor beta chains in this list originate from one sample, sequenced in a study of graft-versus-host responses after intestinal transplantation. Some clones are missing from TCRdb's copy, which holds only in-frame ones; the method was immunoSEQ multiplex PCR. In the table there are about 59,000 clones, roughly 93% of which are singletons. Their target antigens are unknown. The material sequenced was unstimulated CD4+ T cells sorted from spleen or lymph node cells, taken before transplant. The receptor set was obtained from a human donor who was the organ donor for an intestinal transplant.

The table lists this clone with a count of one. CDR3 sequence reads: CASSYDQTGAYEQYF. The CDR3 nucleotides read TGTGCCAGCAGTTACGATCAGACAGGGGCTTACGAGCAGTACTTC. V usage is TRBV6-5 and J usage is TRBJ2-7; 8 nucleotides agree with TRBD1. J lost 4 bases, V lost 2 bases, and 7 bases had no gene match. Germline V CDR1 and CDR2: MNHEY, SVGAGI. This CDR3 comprises 15 residues.

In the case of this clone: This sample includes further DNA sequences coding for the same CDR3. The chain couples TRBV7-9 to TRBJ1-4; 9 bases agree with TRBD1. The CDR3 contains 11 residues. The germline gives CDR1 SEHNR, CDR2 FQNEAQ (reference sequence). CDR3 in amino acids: CTTGGDEKLFF. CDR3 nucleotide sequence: TGTACCACAGGGGGCGATGAAAAACTGTTTTTT.

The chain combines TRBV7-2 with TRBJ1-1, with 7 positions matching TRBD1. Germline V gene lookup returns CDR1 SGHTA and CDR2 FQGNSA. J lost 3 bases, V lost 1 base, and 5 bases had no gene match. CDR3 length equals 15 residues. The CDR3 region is CASSLETGKYTEAFF. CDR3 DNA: TGTGCCAGCAGCTTAGAGACAGGGAAATACACTGAAGCTTTCTTT.

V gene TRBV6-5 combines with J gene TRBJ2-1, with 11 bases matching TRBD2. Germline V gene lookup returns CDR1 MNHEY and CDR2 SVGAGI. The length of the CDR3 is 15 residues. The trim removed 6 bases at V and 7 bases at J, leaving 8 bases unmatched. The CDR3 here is CASRETGTSGNEQFF. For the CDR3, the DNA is TGTGCCAGCAGAGAAACCGGGACTAGCGGTAATGAGCAGTTCTTC.

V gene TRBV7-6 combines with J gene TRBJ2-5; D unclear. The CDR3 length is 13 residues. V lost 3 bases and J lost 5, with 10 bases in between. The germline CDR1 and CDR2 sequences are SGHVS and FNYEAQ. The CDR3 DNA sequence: TGTGCCAGCAGCTTGGGCAGTATGGAGACCCAGTACTTC. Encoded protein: CASSLGSMETQYF.

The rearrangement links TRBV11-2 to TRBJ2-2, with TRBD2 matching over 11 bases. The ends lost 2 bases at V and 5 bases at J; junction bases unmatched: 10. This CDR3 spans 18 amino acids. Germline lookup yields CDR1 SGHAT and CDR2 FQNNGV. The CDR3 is CASSLRLPSGGTTGELFF. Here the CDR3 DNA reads TGTGCCAGCAGCTTAAGGCTGCCTAGCGGGGGGACAACCGGGGAGCTGTTTTTT.

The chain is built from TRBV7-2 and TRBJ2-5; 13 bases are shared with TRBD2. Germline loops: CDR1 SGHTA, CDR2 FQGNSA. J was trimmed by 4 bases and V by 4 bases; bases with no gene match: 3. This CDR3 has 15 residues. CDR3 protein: CASSWTSGGRETQYF. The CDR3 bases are TGTGCCAGCAGCTGGACTAGCGGGGGACGAGAGACCCAGTACTTC.

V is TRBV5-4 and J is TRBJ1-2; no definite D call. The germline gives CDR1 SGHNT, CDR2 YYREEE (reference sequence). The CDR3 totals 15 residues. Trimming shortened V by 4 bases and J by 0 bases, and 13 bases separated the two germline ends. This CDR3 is CASSASGRTNYGYTF. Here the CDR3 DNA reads TGTGCCAGCAGCGCATCGGGCCGAACTAACTATGGCTACACCTTC.

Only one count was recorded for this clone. The CDR3 here is CATSYRLSPLHF. In nucleotides, the CDR3 is TGTGCCACCAGCTACAGGTTGTCACCCCTCCACTTT. The chain employs TRBV15 and TRBJ1-6; D is possibly TRBD1 (5 bases). V was cut by 5 bases and J by 10 bases, with 9 bases left in between. The CDR3 is 12 amino acids. Germline V CDR1 and CDR2: LNHNV, YYDKDF (reference sequence).

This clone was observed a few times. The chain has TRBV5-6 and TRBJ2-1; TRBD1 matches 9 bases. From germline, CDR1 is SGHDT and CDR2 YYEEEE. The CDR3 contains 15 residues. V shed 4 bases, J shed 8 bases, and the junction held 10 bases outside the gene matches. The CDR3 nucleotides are TGTGCCAGCAGCCGGCGCTTGGACAGGGGCGATGAGCAGTTCTTC. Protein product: CASSRRLDRGDEQFF.

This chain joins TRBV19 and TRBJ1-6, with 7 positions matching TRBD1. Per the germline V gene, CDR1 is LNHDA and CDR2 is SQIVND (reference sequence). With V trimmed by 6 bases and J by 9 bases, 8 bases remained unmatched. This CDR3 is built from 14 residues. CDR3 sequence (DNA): TGTGCCAGTAGACCACAGGGGTTCTTTTCACCCCTCCACTTT. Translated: CASRPQGFFSPLHF.

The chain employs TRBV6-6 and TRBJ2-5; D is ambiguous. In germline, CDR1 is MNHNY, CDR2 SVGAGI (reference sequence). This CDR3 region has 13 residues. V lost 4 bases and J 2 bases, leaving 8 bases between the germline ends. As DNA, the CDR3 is TGTGCCAGCAGTTCCGGACGGCAAGAGACCCAGTACTTC. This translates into CASSSGRQETQYF.

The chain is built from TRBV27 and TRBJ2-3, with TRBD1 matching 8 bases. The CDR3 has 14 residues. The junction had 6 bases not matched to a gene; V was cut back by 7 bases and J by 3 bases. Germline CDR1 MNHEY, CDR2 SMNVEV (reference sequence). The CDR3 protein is CASKYGQGTDTQYF. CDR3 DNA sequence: TGTGCCAGCAAGTATGGACAGGGAACAGATACGCAGTATTTT.

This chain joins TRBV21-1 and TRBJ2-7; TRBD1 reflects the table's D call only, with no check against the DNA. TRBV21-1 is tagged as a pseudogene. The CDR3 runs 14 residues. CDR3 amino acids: CASSTRDRGNEQYF. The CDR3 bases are TGTGCCAGCAGCACCAGGGACAGGGGTAACGAGCAGTACTTC.

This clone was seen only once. The CDR3 spells CASSHPRGGRYNEQFF. Here the CDR3 DNA reads TGTGCCAGCAGCCATCCCCGGGGGGGCCGTTACAATGAGCAGTTCTTC. The chain recombines TRBV13 with TRBJ2-1; TRBD2 aligns across 8 bases. CDR3 length equals 16 residues. Germline CDR1 is PRHDT and CDR2 is FYEKMQ (reference sequence). The J segment lost 4 bases and the V segment lost 5 bases, leaving 10 bases of the junction unmatched.

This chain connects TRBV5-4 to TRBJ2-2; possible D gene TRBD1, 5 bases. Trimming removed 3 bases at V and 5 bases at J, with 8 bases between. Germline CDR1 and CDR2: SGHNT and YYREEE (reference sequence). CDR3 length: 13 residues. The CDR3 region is CASSSDSTGELFF. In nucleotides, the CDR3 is TGTGCCAGCAGCTCTGACAGTACCGGGGAGCTGTTTTTT. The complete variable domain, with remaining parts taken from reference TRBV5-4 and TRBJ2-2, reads ETGVTQSPTHLIKTRGQQVTLRCSSQSGHNTVSWYQQALGQGPQFIFQYYREEENGRGNFPPRFSGLQFPNYSSELNVNALELDDSALYLCASSSDSTGELFFGEGSRLTVL.

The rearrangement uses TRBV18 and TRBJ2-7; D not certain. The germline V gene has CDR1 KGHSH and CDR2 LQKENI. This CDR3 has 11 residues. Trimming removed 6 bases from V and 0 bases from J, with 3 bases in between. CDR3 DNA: TGTGCCAGCTCCTACTCCTACGAGCAGTACTTC. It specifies CASSYSYEQYF. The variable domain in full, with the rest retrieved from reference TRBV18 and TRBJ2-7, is NAGVMQNPRHLVRRRGQEARLRCSPMKGHSHVYWYRQLPEEGLKFMVYLQKENIIDESGMPKERFSAEFPKEGPSILRIQQVVRGDSAAYFCASSYSYEQYFGPGTRLTVT.

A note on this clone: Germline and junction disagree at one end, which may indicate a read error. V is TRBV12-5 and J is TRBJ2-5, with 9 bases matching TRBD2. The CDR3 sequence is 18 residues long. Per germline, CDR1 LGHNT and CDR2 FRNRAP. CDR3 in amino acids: CARGLRGGVAGEQETQYF. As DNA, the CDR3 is TGTGCTCGTGGTTTGCGGGGCGGGGTAGCGGGGGAGCAAGAGACCCAGTACTTC.